This T cell receptor (beta chain) emerged from a study of CD4 T cells in relation to SARS-CoV-2 and coronaviruses. For the study at large: The restricting HLA molecule for shared crossreactive spike epitopes was mapped. Study findings and constraints: No donor gave both pre-pandemic and post-infection samples. Crossreactive clones expanded significantly less to SARS-CoV-2 than monoreactive clones.

This CDR3 contains 14 residues. The V segment lost 9 bases and the J segment 8 bases; nucleotides outside the gene matches: 11. Germline V gene sequence: CDR1 SGHNT, CDR2 YYREEE (reference sequence). This clone appeared a single time. Antigen unknown. Deep TCR-beta sequencing used DNA from uncultured naive and memory CD4+ T cells. Clones were sequenced by immunoSEQ multiplex PCR, and TCRdb holds only the in-frame ones, with some missing. The repertoire includes approximately 37,000 clones, 70% to 90% of them detected once, and about 3.3% sits in the top ten. The sequencing sample was made of memory CD4+ T cells from PBMCs. This receptor was obtained from an adult with COVID-19. V gene TRBV5-4 combines with J gene TRBJ2-1; 10 nucleotides match TRBD2. Written as DNA, the CDR3 is TGTGCCATTGGGGCTAGCGGGAGCGTGGATGAGCAGTTCTTC. Its protein product is CAIGASGSVDEQFF.